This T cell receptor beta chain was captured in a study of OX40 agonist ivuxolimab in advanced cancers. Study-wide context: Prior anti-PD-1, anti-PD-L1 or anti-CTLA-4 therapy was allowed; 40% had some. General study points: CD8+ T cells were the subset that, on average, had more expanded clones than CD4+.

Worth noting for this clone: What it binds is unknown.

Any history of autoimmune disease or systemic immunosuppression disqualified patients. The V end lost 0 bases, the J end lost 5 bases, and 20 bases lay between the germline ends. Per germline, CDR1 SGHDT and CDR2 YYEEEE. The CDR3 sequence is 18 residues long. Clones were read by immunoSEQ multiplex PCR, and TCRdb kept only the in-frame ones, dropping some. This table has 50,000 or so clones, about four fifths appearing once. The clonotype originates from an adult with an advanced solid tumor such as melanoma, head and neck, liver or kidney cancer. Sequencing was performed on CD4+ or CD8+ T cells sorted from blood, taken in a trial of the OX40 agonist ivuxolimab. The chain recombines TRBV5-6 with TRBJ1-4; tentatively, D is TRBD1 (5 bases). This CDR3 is CASSLGPLKSTENEKLFF. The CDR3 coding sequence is TGTGCCAGCAGCTTGGGCCCCCTTAAGTCGACAGAAAATGAAAAACTGTTTTTT.